This entry lists 21 T cell receptor beta chains sequenced from one sample in a study of CD8 T cells in Susac syndrome. With random hexamers, reverse transcription was performed on roughly 0.5 to 1 ug of RNA. TCRdb re-called the immunoSEQ multiplex PCR reads through MiXCR, storing one row per CDR3 protein. The data show approximately 100,000 distinct CDR3 sequences, with around 90% seen just once and 0.14% held by the top ten. The sample was CD4+ T cells from PBMCs. The source of these receptors is a human donor in good health.

In DNA, the CDR3 is TGCAGTGCTAGCCCTTACTTGGCTGAGGGCACAGATACGCAGTATTTT. Protein: CSASPYLAEGTDTQYF. The chain has TRBV20-1 and TRBJ2-3, with unresolved D. Germline-derived CDR1 and CDR2 are DFQATT and SNEGSKA (reference sequence). CDR3 length equals 16 residues. Trimming stripped 3 bases from V and 1 base from J, with 17 bases between.

The sample holds one count of this clonotype. The gene calls are TRBV2 and TRBJ2-3, with 15 bases aligning to TRBD2. Per the germline V gene, CDR1 is SNHLY and CDR2 is FYNNEI. This CDR3 comprises 16 residues. Losses at the gene ends were 10 bases for V and 2 bases for J; bases not matched to a gene: 7. The CDR3 bases are TGTGCCATATCCCGGACTAGCGGGGGGGCCACAGATACGCAGTATTTT. Its translation: CAISRTSGGATDTQYF.

The chain couples TRBV13 to TRBJ2-3, with unresolved D. Looked up from germline, CDR1 is PRHDT and CDR2 is FYEKMQ (reference sequence). This CDR3 is 11 amino acids long. Trimming stripped 1 base from V and 8 bases from J, with 4 bases between. CDR3 loop: CASSLAGTQYF. The CDR3 region has the DNA TGTGCCAGCAGCTTAGCGGGTACGCAGTATTTT.

This clonotype was picked up one time. The chain links TRBV2 to TRBJ2-7; D gene ambiguous. Trimming cost V 2 bases and J 2 bases, with 10 bases left between them. The CDR3 runs to 14 residues. Germline V lookup: CDR1 SNHLY, CDR2 FYNNEI. CDR3 DNA: TGTGCCAGCAGTGAATATGAAGTAACCTACGAGCAGTACTTC. It encodes CASSEYEVTYEQYF.

The V call is TRBV7-2, the J call TRBJ2-7; a possible D gene is TRBD2 (6 bases). Germline CDR1 is SGHTA and CDR2 is FQGNSA. V was cut by 3 bases and J by 7 bases, with 16 bases left in between. The CDR3 extends over 14 amino acids. CDR3 region: CASSLGGPAGEQYF. CDR3 nucleotide sequence: TGTGCCAGCAGCTTGGGTGGCCCCGCGGGGGAGCAGTACTTC.

The chain recombines TRBV18 with TRBJ2-3; 8 positions match TRBD1. There are 14 residues in the CDR3. The V gene's germline CDR1 is KGHSH and CDR2 LQKENI. V lost 5 bases, J lost 4 bases, and 5 bases stayed unmatched. The CDR3 is CASSSTGVADTQYF. The CDR3 nucleotides read TGTGCCAGCTCATCGACAGGGGTCGCAGATACGCAGTATTTT. Filled out from reference TRBV18 and TRBJ2-3, the complete variable domain reads NAGVMQNPRHLVRRRGQEARLRCSPMKGHSHVYWYRQLPEEGLKFMVYLQKENIIDESGMPKERFSAEFPKEGPSILRIQQVVRGDSAAYFCASSSTGVADTQYFGPGTRLTVL.

This clonotype was observed a few times. This chain uses TRBV13 with TRBJ2-7; D remains ambiguous. V lost 3 bases to trimming and J lost 1 base, with 7 bases between them. In germline, CDR1 is PRHDT, CDR2 FYEKMQ (reference sequence). The CDR3 contains 13 residues. Written as DNA, the CDR3 is TGTGCCAGCAGCTTCGGTGGGTCCTACGAGCAGTACTTC. Protein: CASSFGGSYEQYF.

V and J are TRBV19 and TRBJ2-5; D may be TRBD2 (6 bases). Between the trimmed V and J ends, which lost 4 bases and 5 bases, there was a span of 17 bases. The germline V gene encodes CDR1 LNHDA and CDR2 SQIVND (reference sequence). The CDR3 sequence is 15 residues long. CDR3 nucleotides: TGTGCCAGTAGTAGTAGCGGCGGTGGAGTGGAGACCCAGTACTTC. It specifies CASSSSGGGVETQYF.

This chain joins TRBV7-2 and TRBJ2-3; D is unclear. The V and J ends lost 4 bases and 6 bases respectively, with 5 bases between them. This CDR3 is 11 amino acids long. In germline, CDR1 is SGHTA, CDR2 FQGNSA. This CDR3 is CASSSSDTQYF. The CDR3 DNA reads TGTGCCAGCAGCTCATCGGATACGCAGTATTTT. Full variable domain (missing parts from reference TRBV7-2 and TRBJ2-3): GAGVSQSPSNKVTEKGKDVELRCDPISGHTALYWYRQSLGQGLEFLIYFQGNSAPDKSGLPSDRFSAERTGGSVSTLTIQRTQQEDSAVYLCASSSSDTQYFGPGTRLTVL.

The rearrangement uses TRBV7-9 and TRBJ1-1; TRBD1 aligns across 9 bases. The CDR3 is 18 residues long. Looked up from germline, CDR1 is SEHNR and CDR2 is FQNEAQ (reference sequence). Unmatched junction bases numbered 13, after V lost 5 bases and J lost 0 bases. CDR3 sequence reads: CASSTGNRGRGMNTEAFF. In nucleotides, the CDR3 is TGTGCCAGCAGCACAGGGAACAGGGGGCGGGGGATGAACACTGAAGCTTTCTTT.

The rearrangement links TRBV25-1 to TRBJ2-3; D not certain. V lost 5 bases, J lost 2 bases, and 5 bases lay in between. Germline V gene lookup returns CDR1 MGHDK and CDR2 SYGVNS. This CDR3 comprises 12 residues. In DNA form, the CDR3 reads TGTGCCAGCAGTTTTCTCACAGATACGCAGTATTTT. It translates to CASSFLTDTQYF.

V usage is TRBV5-6 and J usage is TRBJ2-3; perhaps D is TRBD1 or TRBD2 (5 bases each). Trimming shortened V by 4 bases and J by 12 bases, and 15 bases separated the two germline ends. This CDR3 contains 12 residues. The germline V gene encodes CDR1 SGHDT and CDR2 YYEEEE. The CDR3 nucleotides are TGTGCCAGCAGCAACCCCCTGGGACCTCAGTATTTT. Protein product: CASSNPLGPQYF.

The chain carries TRBV7-2 and TRBJ1-3; D remains unclear. V lost 4 bases, J lost 5 bases, and 12 bases lay in between. The V gene's germline CDR1 is SGHTA and CDR2 FQGNSA. The CDR3 is 14 amino acids. CDR3 residues: CASSSKLARNTIYF. DNA of the CDR3: TGTGCCAGCAGCTCTAAGCTCGCCAGAAACACCATATATTTT.

CDR3 coding DNA: TGCGCCAGCAGCCAAGACGCAGGGCTCACTGAAGCTTTCTTT. It specifies CASSQDAGLTEAFF. V usage is TRBV4-3 and J usage is TRBJ1-1; D is perhaps TRBD1 (5 bases). V was trimmed by 0 bases and J by 4 bases, leaving 9 bases between them. The germline V gene encodes CDR1 LGHNA and CDR2 YSLEER. The CDR3 runs 14 residues.

Remarks on this clonotype: An end of the junction differs from the germline gene, which may be a read error. The chain couples TRBV2 to TRBJ1-2; TRBD1 might be the D (6 bases). Germline CDR1 and CDR2: SNHLY and FYNNEI. The CDR3 spans 15 residues. The CDR3 spells CTSKETGTWASGYTF. The CDR3 DNA sequence: TGTACCAGCAAAGAGACAGGAACTTGGGCTAGTGGCTACACCTTC. The complete variable domain, with remaining parts taken from reference TRBV2 and TRBJ1-2, reads EPEVTQTPSHQVTQMGQEVILRCVPISNHLYFYWYRQILGQKVEFLVSFYNNEISEKSEIFDDQFSVERPDGSNFTLKIRSTKLEDSAMYFCTSKETGTWASGYTFGSGTRLTVV.

The chain carries TRBV11-1 and TRBJ2-3; 9 nucleotides line up with TRBD2. J was trimmed by 4 bases and V by 5 bases; bases with no gene match: 10. The CDR3 is 16 amino acids. Germline CDR1 and CDR2: SGHAT and FQDESV (reference sequence). CDR3 sequence: CASSPYLAGNADTQYF. Here the CDR3 DNA reads TGTGCCAGCAGCCCGTATCTAGCGGGAAACGCAGATACGCAGTATTTT.

The chain has TRBV7-9 and TRBJ2-1, with D possibly being TRBD1 or TRBD2 (5 bases each). Germline V gene lookup returns CDR1 SEHNR and CDR2 FQNEAQ (reference sequence). The ends were cut back, 4 bases at V and 2 bases at J, with 21 bases in the middle. The CDR3 has 18 amino acids. The CDR3 reads CASSSTRDGGGAYNEQFF. The CDR3 region has the DNA TGTGCCAGCAGCTCAACAAGGGACGGTGGGGGAGCCTACAATGAGCAGTTCTTC.

The V call is TRBV11-2, the J call TRBJ2-3; 8 bases agree with TRBD2. The germline V gene encodes CDR1 SGHAT and CDR2 FQNNGV. The V and J ends lost 5 bases and 0 bases, in that order; junction bases with no gene match: 7. The CDR3 runs to 16 residues. The CDR3 nucleotides read TGTGCCAGCAGCAAATGGACTAGCAGTAGCACAGATACGCAGTATTTT. Its protein is CASSKWTSSSTDTQYF.

This clonotype was observed once. This chain connects TRBV7-2 to TRBJ2-6, with D unresolved. Germline CDR1 reads SGHTA; CDR2 reads FQGNSA. This CDR3 spans 15 amino acids. V was shortened by 7 bases and J by 2 bases, with 12 bases between the two germline ends. CDR3 nucleotide sequence: TGTGCCAGCACGCCAGCTGGGGCTGGGGCCAACGTCCTGACTTTC. It yields the protein CASTPAGAGANVLTF.

V and J are TRBV27 and TRBJ2-2, with 7 bases lining up with TRBD1. With V trimmed by 6 bases and J by 3 bases, 4 bases remained unmatched. The CDR3 loop spans 14 amino acids. From germline, CDR1 is MNHEY and CDR2 SMNVEV (reference sequence). The CDR3 sequence is CASSPRGYTGELFF. CDR3 DNA: TGTGCCAGCAGCCCCAGGGGGTACACCGGGGAGCTGTTTTTT.

The rearrangement uses TRBV12-3 or TRBV12-4 and TRBJ2-7, with D hard to call. The CDR3 consists of 12 residues. V was trimmed by 0 bases and J by 11 bases, leaving 11 bases between them. The chain's CDR3 is CASSLADGLEYF. In nucleotides, the CDR3 is TGTGCCAGCAGTTTAGCCGACGGCCTCGAGTACTTC.